This record looks at one T cell receptor (beta chain) sequence and its context. What it binds is not known. The TCRbeta library incorporated unique molecular identifiers. A single record per CDR3 protein comes from TCRdb applying MiXCR to the PCR reads. Of approximately 650,000 distinct CDR3 sequences in the sample, about 12% are singletons; the top ten hold 0.79%. The germline V and J ends were trimmed by 4 bases and 9 bases, with 16 bases remaining between them. Germline V gene sequence: CDR1 KGHDR, CDR2 SFDVKD. The CDR3 spans 14 residues. The data were obtained in a study of T-cell reconstitution after alpha-beta-depleted transplantation in children. Notes on the study in general: Day-60 TCRbeta diversity that was high in some patients was derived from surviving recipient T cells and thymic progenitors. Approximately two months post-transplant, alpha-beta T cells reportedly originated from several hundred expanded graft clones. The main origin of T-cell counts and diversity one year after transplant was newly produced T cells.

This receptor was obtained from a girl aged 2 to 10 with congenital amegakaryocytic thrombocytopenia, due to receive a stem cell transplant. Material: PBMCs, obtained before TCRalphabeta/CD19-depleted stem cell transplant. J is TRBJ2-3 and V is TRBV24-1; a weak D match, TRBD1 (6 bases). The CDR3 protein is CATSDPGQTGTQYF. The CDR3 DNA sequence: TGTGCCACCAGTGACCCCGGACAGACCGGGACGCAGTATTTT.